This passage covers 20 T cell receptor beta chains from one sample sequenced in a study of T-cell memory formation after mild COVID-19 (dated by TCRdb to 2020 to 2023). Library prep was done by 5' RACE. TCRdb records Illumina NovaSeq 6000 as the sequencer. In-frame beta chains were kept once TCRdb had trimmed the public reads at Q25 with fastp and called clones with MiXCR. Identical CDR3 protein sequences are pooled into one entry, listed with their most common genes and DNA. The sample yields about 500,000 distinct CDR3 sequences; around 21% were counted once. The top ten clones comprise approximately 12% of the sample. Specimen: PBMCs or a T cell subset sorted from them (not recorded which). The origin of the receptors is an adult woman who had mild COVID-19 (a few samples of this study predate the infection). The sample titles of this study are shuffled in the database, so cell type and time point are left out; the donor was told from shared clones.

This clonotype was detected only a few times. The V gene is TRBV3-1, the J gene TRBJ2-2, with 9 bases aligning to TRBD1. The CDR3 runs 15 residues. Germline CDR1 reads LGHDT; CDR2 reads YNNKEL (reference sequence). The V segment lost 2 bases and the J segment 5 bases; nucleotides outside the gene matches: 3. DNA of the CDR3: TGTGCCAGCAGCCAAAGGGACAGGGATACCGGGGAGCTGTTTTTT. Residues: CASSQRDRDTGELFF. Based on the CDR3 plus reference TRBV3-1 and TRBJ2-2, the full variable domain is DTAVSQTPKYLVTQMGNDKSIKCEQNLGHDTMYWYKQDSKKFLKIMFSYNNKELIINETVPNRFSPKSPDKAHLNLHINSLELGDSAVYFCASSQRDRDTGELFFGEGSRLTVL.

A few counts support this clonotype. The rearrangement joins TRBV7-8 to TRBJ2-5; TRBD2 matches 11 bases. Looked up from germline, CDR1 is SGHVS and CDR2 is FQNEAQ. The CDR3 runs 16 residues. With V trimmed by 6 bases and J by 5 bases, 11 bases remained unmatched. As DNA, the CDR3 is TGTGCCAGCAGAGCGATAGCGGGGGGGCGCAGGGAGACCCAGTACTTC. As protein: CASRAIAGGRRETQYF.

The genes are TRBV30 and TRBJ2-3; 9 bases line up with TRBD2. CDR1 GTSNPN and CDR2 SVGIG come from the germline V gene (reference sequence). This CDR3 contains 14 residues. V lost 3 bases to trimming and J lost 1 base; unmatched junction nucleotides: 2. The CDR3 DNA reads TGTGCCTGGAGGCTAGCGGGGCGCACAGATACGCAGTATTTT. It translates to CAWRLAGRTDTQYF.

This clonotype came up many times. The CDR3: CASRTGMVEKLFF. CDR3 nucleotides: TGTGCCAGCAGGACGGGTATGGTTGAAAAACTGTTTTTT. The chain uses TRBV25-1 and TRBJ1-4; D unclear. V was pared by 6 bases and J by 7 bases, with 12 bases between. Germline V lookup: CDR1 MGHDK, CDR2 SYGVNS. This CDR3 is built from 13 residues.

This clonotype came up a few times. The rearrangement links TRBV11-2 to TRBJ2-3, with 9 nucleotides matching TRBD2. The CDR3 runs to 17 residues. CDR1 SGHAT and CDR2 FQNNGV come from the germline V gene. Losses at the gene ends were 4 bases for V and 5 bases for J; bases not matched to a gene: 13. The CDR3 sequence is CASSYTAAGGQEDTQYF. Written as DNA, the CDR3 is TGTGCCAGCAGCTACACCGCGGCGGGGGGGCAGGAAGATACGCAGTATTTT.

This clonotype was recorded a few times. The J gene is TRBJ2-1, the V gene TRBV13; the D is unclear. The CDR3 covers 13 residues. Germline V gene data show CDR1 as PRHDT and CDR2 as FYEKMQ (reference sequence). V lost 5 bases and J 10 bases, leaving 15 bases between the germline ends. CDR3 nucleotide sequence: TGTGCCAGCAGCATCCGATGGGGAAAAGAGCAGTTCTTC. It codes for CASSIRWGKEQFF.

The gene calls are TRBV18 and TRBJ2-2; D is perhaps TRBD1 or TRBD2 (5 bases each). The CDR3 contains 15 residues. Germline loops: CDR1 KGHSH, CDR2 LQKENI. Trimming stripped 0 bases from V and 2 bases from J, with 7 bases between. For the CDR3, the DNA is TGTGCCAGCTCACCACCGAGGGGAAACACCGGGGAGCTGTTTTTT. Amino acid sequence: CASSPPRGNTGELFF.

The V call is TRBV7-2, the J call TRBJ2-2, with D possibly matching TRBD2 (5 bases). The V gene's germline CDR1 is SGHTA and CDR2 FQGNSA. V was clipped by 7 bases and J by 4 bases, with 16 bases between them. This CDR3 region has 15 residues. Written as DNA, the CDR3 is TGTGCCAGCACATGGACCCCTGCGGGCACCGGGGAGCTGTTTTTT. Translating gives CASTWTPAGTGELFF.

The chain links TRBV3-1 to TRBJ2-1; D possibly corresponds to TRBD2 (6 bases). The V end lost 3 bases, the J end lost 6 bases, and 15 bases lay between the germline ends. The CDR3 extends over 15 amino acids. The germline V gene has CDR1 LGHDT and CDR2 YNNKEL (reference sequence). Here the CDR3 reads CASSQNRDLSNEQFF. The DNA for the CDR3 is TGTGCCAGCAGCCAGAACCGGGACTTAAGCAATGAGCAGTTCTTC.

The chain couples TRBV20-1 to TRBJ2-7, with 9 bases lining up with TRBD2. Germline CDR1 is DFQATT and CDR2 is SNEGSKA (reference sequence). After removal of 4 bases from V and 3 bases from J, the junction contained 10 bases not matched to a gene. CDR3 length: 15 residues. Here the CDR3 DNA reads TGCAGTGCTAATCTAGCGGGAAGAGGCGGCTACGAGCAGTACTTC. This encodes CSANLAGRGGYEQYF.

This clonotype was counted between two and nine times. The gene calls are TRBV7-9 and TRBJ2-7; D remains ambiguous. This CDR3 region has 13 residues. The V gene lost 6 bases and the J gene lost 5 bases, with 14 bases spanning the gap. CDR1 and CDR2 (germline): SEHNR, FQNEAQ (reference sequence). The CDR3 reads CASSNNDRDEQYF. CDR3 DNA sequence: TGTGCCAGCAGTAATAACGATCGGGACGAGCAGTACTTC.

V gene TRBV12-3 or TRBV12-4 combines with J gene TRBJ1-2; 7 bases line up with TRBD1. V shed 6 bases and J 1 base; nucleotides not matched to a gene: 8. This CDR3 region has 15 residues. The CDR3 here is CASRSTGRGNYGYTF. CDR3 nucleotides: TGTGCCAGCAGGTCGACAGGGAGAGGTAACTATGGCTACACCTTC.

This clonotype has just a few counts. J is TRBJ2-1 and V is TRBV20-1; D unresolved. The ends were cut back, 0 bases at V and 4 bases at J, with 10 bases in the middle. The CDR3 totals 14 residues. The germline CDR1 and CDR2 sequences are DFQATT and SNEGSKA (reference sequence). The CDR3 DNA follows: TGCAGTGCTAGAGATAAGGCCTCTTACAATGAGCAGTTCTTC. It yields the protein CSARDKASYNEQFF.

This clonotype was found a few times. This rearrangement joins TRBV20-1 to TRBJ2-2, with TRBD2 matching over 8 bases. The CDR3 consists of 18 residues. With 6 bases clipped from V and 8 bases from J, the junction kept 23 bases outside the gene matches. Looked up from germline, CDR1 is DFQATT and CDR2 is SNEGSKA (reference sequence). The CDR3 nucleotides are TGCAGTGCGATGAAAGCGACGGGACTAGTCAATGCACCGGGGGAGCTGTTTTTT. Protein product: CSAMKATGLVNAPGELFF.

The table lists this clonotype with a few counts. V usage is TRBV12-3 or TRBV12-4 and J usage is TRBJ1-2; D may be TRBD1 (6 bases). Trimming removed 3 bases from V and 7 bases from J, with 21 bases in between. There are 16 residues in the CDR3. DNA for the CDR3: TGTGCCAGCAGTTTGACTCACCTCGCAGCAGGGGTTGGCTACACCTTC. Protein sequence: CASSLTHLAAGVGYTF.

J is TRBJ1-2 and V is TRBV7-9; weak D call: TRBD1 (6 bases). Germline V CDR1 and CDR2: SEHNR, FQNEAQ (reference sequence). CDR3 length: 15 amino acids. V lost 3 bases to trimming and J lost 3 bases, with 14 bases between them. The CDR3 sequence: CASSLVSAGDYGYTF. The CDR3 DNA reads TGTGCCAGCAGCTTGGTGTCGGCAGGGGACTATGGCTACACCTTC. Full variable domain (remainder filled in from reference TRBV7-9 and TRBJ1-2): DTGVSQNPRHKITKRGQNVTFRCDPISEHNRLYWYRQTLGQGPEFLTYFQNEAQLEKSRLLSDRFSAERPKGSFSTLEIQRTEQGDSAMYLCASSLVSAGDYGYTFGSGTRLTVV.

There are a few counts of this clonotype. The chain uses TRBV19 and TRBJ1-1, with D possibly being TRBD1 (6 bases). The CDR3 length is 15 residues. Germline V gene lookup returns CDR1 LNHDA and CDR2 SQIVND (reference sequence). V lost 5 bases to trimming and J lost 5 bases, with 18 bases between them. The CDR3 bases are TGTGCCAGTAGTGGTGGACAGAAATCGCGGACTGAAGCTTTCTTT. It specifies CASSGGQKSRTEAFF.

The V gene is TRBV9, the J gene TRBJ2-3, with D unresolved. Per the germline V gene, CDR1 is SGDLS and CDR2 is YYNGEE. With 3 bases removed from V and 6 bases from J, the gap between germline ends came to 11 bases. The CDR3 covers 13 residues. The CDR3 sequence: CASSDRNGDTQYF. For the CDR3, the DNA is TGTGCCAGCAGCGACCGGAACGGGGATACGCAGTATTTT.

This clonotype was observed a few times. The rearrangement links TRBV6-5 to TRBJ2-4; TRBD2 might be the D (5 bases). Trimming stripped 5 bases from V and 6 bases from J, with 8 bases between. The CDR3 runs to 12 residues. Germline values: CDR1 MNHEY, CDR2 SVGAGI. CDR3 nucleotides: TGTGCCAGCAGTCGGGGTTCAAACATTCAGTACTTC. Its protein is CASSRGSNIQYF.

This clonotype has at least ten counts. The J gene is TRBJ2-2, the V gene TRBV2, with TRBD2 matching 13 bases. The V segment lost 5 bases and the J segment 6 bases; nucleotides outside the gene matches: 3. Germline assignment: CDR1 SNHLY and CDR2 FYNNEI. The CDR3 loop spans 15 amino acids. The CDR3 loop reads CASSWTSGSSGELFF. For the CDR3, the DNA is TGTGCCAGCAGTTGGACTAGCGGGAGCTCCGGGGAGCTGTTTTTT.